The 17 T cell receptor beta chains given below trace back to one sample, sequenced in a study of blood T cell repertoires in COVID-19. TCRdb's copy holds only in-frame clones and misses some; the assay was immunoSEQ multiplex PCR. The repertoire holds about 330,000 clones, with about 90% as singletons. Sequences were obtained from PBMCs or T cells enriched from blood (not recorded which). These receptors were obtained from a woman aged 30 to 39 who had recovered from COVID-19.

This clone was seen a handful of times. The rearrangement links TRBV2 to TRBJ1-2, with D perhaps matching TRBD1 (6 bases). The V end lost 0 bases, the J end lost 13 bases, and 12 bases lay between the germline ends. Germline V gene sequence: CDR1 SNHLY, CDR2 FYNNEI. The CDR3 totals 12 residues. CDR3 sequence (DNA): TGTGCCAGCAGTGAAGCGCGACAGGAAGGCACCTTC. This codes for CASSEARQEGTF.

The rearrangement links TRBV9 to TRBJ2-3; TRBD2 matches at 8 bases. This CDR3 region has 18 residues. CDR1 and CDR2 from the germline V gene are SGDLS and YYNGEE. Trimming took 0 bases from V and 2 from J; bases not matched to a gene: 11. The CDR3 coding sequence is TGTGCCAGCAGCGTAGCAGGGGCGGGGGGCCGCCCCACAGATACGCAGTATTTT. Encoded protein: CASSVAGAGGRPTDTQYF.

The chain has TRBV19 and TRBJ2-6, with a possible D match to TRBD1 (6 bases). This CDR3 has 16 amino acids. The germline V gene encodes CDR1 LNHDA and CDR2 SQIVND (reference sequence). V was clipped by 3 bases and J by 0 bases, with 9 bases between them. CDR3 in amino acids: CASSIPQGSGANVLTF. The CDR3 DNA is TGTGCCAGTAGTATCCCACAGGGCTCTGGGGCCAACGTCCTGACTTTC.

Here the CDR3 DNA reads TGTGCCAGTAGGCTTACTAGCGGGGGGGCCCGAAACATTCAGTACTTC. This gives the protein CASRLTSGGARNIQYF. V and J are TRBV19 and TRBJ2-4; 13 nucleotides match TRBD2. The CDR3 totals 16 residues. With V trimmed by 6 bases and J by 6 bases, 8 bases remained unmatched. Germline loops: CDR1 LNHDA, CDR2 SQIVND (reference sequence).

The genes are TRBV6-5 and TRBJ2-3, with no clear D. Trimming left V 2 bases short and J 1 base short, with 10 bases between. This CDR3 has 15 amino acids. CDR1 is MNHEY, CDR2 SVGAGI, per germline. Here the CDR3 reads CASSYGAERTDTQYF. The CDR3 DNA follows: TGTGCCAGCAGTTACGGAGCAGAGCGCACAGATACGCAGTATTTT.

This clone was seen more than once but under ten times. The chain is built from TRBV5-4 and TRBJ1-1; D unresolved. The V end lost 5 bases, the J end lost 8 bases, and 13 bases lay between the germline ends. This CDR3 is built from 12 residues. Germline assignment: CDR1 SGHNT and CDR2 YYREEE (reference sequence). CDR3 nucleotide sequence: TGTGCCAGCAGTTCAGCGGGGAAAGAAGCTTTCTTT. Translated: CASSSAGKEAFF.

CDR3 loop: CASSLSGVGFGEQYF. The CDR3 DNA sequence: TGTGCCAGCAGTTTATCAGGGGTGGGATTCGGCGAGCAGTACTTC. The genes are TRBV28 and TRBJ2-7, with a possible D match to TRBD1 (6 bases). Trimming took 1 base from V and 6 from J, leaving 16 bases between them. Germline V gives CDR1 MDHEN, CDR2 SYDVKM. This CDR3 region has 15 residues.

This clone appeared a single time. This sequence joins TRBV29-1 and TRBJ2-6; possibly TRBD1 for D (5 bases). The CDR3 is 16 residues long. Trimming left V 6 bases short and J 0 bases short, with 15 bases between. From germline, CDR1 is SQVTM and CDR2 ANQGSEA. CDR3 nucleotide sequence: TGCAGCGTCCACCCGACAGCTCTCTCTGGGGCCAACGTCCTGACTTTC. This codes for CSVHPTALSGANVLTF.

The rearrangement uses TRBV5-6 and TRBJ2-2; 11 bases map to TRBD1. The ends lost 4 bases at V and 4 bases at J; junction bases unmatched: 3. The CDR3 contains 15 residues. The germline CDR1 and CDR2 sequences are SGHDT and YYEEEE. This CDR3 reads CASSLGTGGTGELFF. The CDR3 DNA sequence: TGTGCCAGCAGCCTCGGGACAGGGGGCACCGGGGAGCTGTTTTTT.

The table lists this clone with a count of one. The CDR3 loop reads CASSLAFTAGTGELFF. CDR3 DNA: TGCGCCAGCAGCTTGGCCTTCACGGCGGGGACCGGGGAGCTGTTTTTT. V is TRBV5-1 and J is TRBJ2-2; D perhaps matches TRBD2 (6 bases). V lost 0 bases and J lost 5, with 14 bases in between. Per germline, CDR1 SGHRS and CDR2 YFSETQ. The CDR3 is 16 amino acids.

The chain uses TRBV5-1 and TRBJ2-3; a possible D gene is TRBD1 (6 bases). This CDR3 has 16 residues. V was pared by 0 bases and J by 10 bases, with 21 bases between. Germline V gives CDR1 SGHRS, CDR2 YFSETQ. CDR3 in amino acids: CASSLASVVGGPSQYF. The DNA for the CDR3 is TGCGCCAGCAGCTTGGCTTCAGTGGTTGGGGGCCCCTCGCAGTATTTT.

The chain couples TRBV5-1 to TRBJ2-3, with 7 bases matching TRBD1. Losses at the gene ends were 5 bases for V and 2 bases for J; bases not matched to a gene: 11. Germline-derived CDR1 and CDR2 are SGHRS and YFSETQ. This CDR3 has 16 amino acids. The CDR3 reads CASRITGARITDTQYF. CDR3 nucleotides: TGCGCCAGCAGAATCACAGGGGCCAGAATCACAGATACGCAGTATTTT.

This clone occurred a few times. The rearrangement links TRBV15 to TRBJ2-3, with TRBD2 identical over 9 bases. With 5 bases clipped from V and 4 bases from J, the junction kept 10 bases outside the gene matches. Germline assignment: CDR1 LNHNV and CDR2 YYDKDF (reference sequence). The CDR3 loop spans 16 amino acids. The CDR3 region is CATSLGGASGADTQYF. CDR3 bases: TGTGCCACCAGCCTGGGCGGGGCTAGCGGGGCAGATACGCAGTATTTT.

The chain joins TRBV28 to TRBJ2-7, with a weak D call TRBD1 (5 bases). The CDR3 sequence is 13 residues long. Germline values: CDR1 MDHEN, CDR2 SYDVKM. Trimming cost V 3 bases and J 5 bases, with 11 bases left between them. The CDR3 sequence: CASSLQGGNEQYF. The CDR3 nucleotides read TGTGCCAGCAGTTTGCAGGGCGGCAACGAGCAGTACTTC.

The chain couples TRBV4-1 to TRBJ1-2; possibly TRBD1 for D (6 bases). CDR1 is MGHRA and CDR2 is YSYEKL in the germline V gene. This CDR3 has 14 amino acids. With 2 bases removed from V and 4 bases from J, the gap between germline ends came to 11 bases. CDR3 loop: CASSQTGLSYGYTF. The CDR3 coding sequence is TGCGCCAGCAGCCAAACAGGGCTCTCCTATGGCTACACCTTC.

V gene TRBV28 combines with J gene TRBJ1-5; D is possibly TRBD1 (6 bases). This CDR3 spans 14 amino acids. Germline V CDR1 and CDR2: MDHEN, SYDVKM. The V gene lost 5 bases and the J gene lost 4 bases, with 12 bases spanning the gap. This CDR3 reads CASSPQGQNQPQHF. The CDR3 DNA sequence: TGTGCCAGCAGTCCCCAGGGACAAAATCAGCCCCAGCATTTT.

The chain carries TRBV2 and TRBJ2-2, with 11 positions matching TRBD2. The CDR3 is 15 residues long. Trimming at V came to 8 bases and at J to 6 bases, leaving 8 bases not matched to a gene. Germline CDR1 is SNHLY and CDR2 is FYNNEI. The CDR3 bases are TGTGCCAGCGGCCGACTAGCGGGGTACGCCGGGGAGCTGTTTTTT. This codes for CASGRLAGYAGELFF.